The entry below describes one T cell receptor (beta chain). Its antigen is currently unknown. The sample belongs to a study of cytomegalovirus exposure and HLA in healthy donors. Primers included in the PCR were 60 Vbeta and 13 Jbeta primers. Assay: immunoSEQ multiplex PCR; the TCRdb copy retains only in-frame clones and omits some. This sample has over 200,000 clones, with around four fifths found just once. V dropped 0 bases and J dropped 4 bases, with 9 bases sitting between them. CDR1 and CDR2 from the germline V gene are LNHNV and YYDKDF (reference sequence). The CDR3 sequence is 14 residues long. Study results and limitations: In a later analysis, parvovirus B19, influenza, CMV and Epstein-Barr virus appeared linked to several top co-occurrence clusters. Per published reports, the classifier diagnosed cytomegalovirus status with high specificity and sensitivity.

The chain has TRBV15 and TRBJ1-2; the D gene is possibly TRBD1 (6 bases). Sequenced: PBMCs. The sequence came from a woman in her sixties or seventies in good health and CMV-seropositive. CDR3 loop: CATSRETGPYGYTF. The DNA for the CDR3 is TGTGCCACCAGCAGAGAAACAGGGCCCTATGGCTACACCTTC.